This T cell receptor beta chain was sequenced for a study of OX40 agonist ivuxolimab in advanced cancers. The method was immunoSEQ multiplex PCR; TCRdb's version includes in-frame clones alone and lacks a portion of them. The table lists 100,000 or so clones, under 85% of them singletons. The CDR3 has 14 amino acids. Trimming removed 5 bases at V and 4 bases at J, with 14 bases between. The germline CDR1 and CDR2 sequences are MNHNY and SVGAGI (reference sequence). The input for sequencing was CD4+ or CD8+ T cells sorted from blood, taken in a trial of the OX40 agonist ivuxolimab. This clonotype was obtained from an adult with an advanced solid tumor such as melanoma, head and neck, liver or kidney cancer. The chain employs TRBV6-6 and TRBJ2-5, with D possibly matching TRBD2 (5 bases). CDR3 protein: CASSLTGGGETQYF. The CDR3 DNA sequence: TGTGCCAGCAGTCTGACCGGAGGAGGAGAGACCCAGTACTTC.